The 21 T cell receptor beta chains below come from one sample, sequenced in a study of early T cells in non-severe SARS-CoV-2 infection. TCRdb reprocessed the 5' RACE reads via MiXCR and lists one record per CDR3 protein. The table shows around 71,000 distinct CDR3 sequences, with roughly 15% occurring only once. The sample in question was whole blood, obtained at baseline. The receptors were gathered from an adult who was a healthcare worker with PCR-confirmed SARS-CoV-2 infection or an uninfected control (not recorded which).

This clonotype was found a few times. This chain uses TRBV20-1 with TRBJ2-1, with D possibly TRBD2 on 6 matching bases. The germline CDR1 and CDR2 sequences are DFQATT and SNEGSKA (reference sequence). V dropped 1 base and J dropped 7 bases, with 14 bases sitting between them. The CDR3 sequence is 14 residues long. CDR3 sequence (DNA): TGCAGTGCTAGAGCCGGGGGAAACGGGAATGAGCAGTTCTTC. It translates to CSARAGGNGNEQFF.

This clonotype was detected ten times or more. The gene calls are TRBV28 and TRBJ2-3; 12 bases match TRBD1. Germline CDR1 MDHEN, CDR2 SYDVKM. The CDR3 totals 16 residues. V lost 5 bases, J lost 3 bases, and 6 bases stayed unmatched. CDR3 loop: CASSLPGQGATDTQYF. For the CDR3, the DNA is TGTGCCAGCAGTCTTCCGGGACAGGGGGCGACAGATACGCAGTATTTT.

This clonotype was found a few times. The junction and the germline gene differ at one end; a read error may be behind it. The V and J genes are TRBV12-3 or TRBV12-4 and TRBJ2-2; TRBD2 is a possible D gene (6 bases). There are 15 residues in the CDR3. CDR3 in amino acids: CASSLALFVGGELFF. The CDR3 DNA reads as TGTGCCAGCAGTTTAGCGCTCTTTGTAGGCGGGGAGCTTTTTTTT.

This clonotype came up a few times. The CDR3 region has the DNA TGTGCCAGCAGCTTAGCGGGGGGGACCTACAATGAGCAGTTCTTC. Protein: CASSLAGGTYNEQFF. V usage is TRBV7-9 and J usage is TRBJ2-1, with 7 bases aligning to TRBD2. The CDR3 has 15 amino acids. From germline, CDR1 is SEHNR and CDR2 FQNEAQ (reference sequence). V lost 0 bases and J lost 2; bases outside the gene matches: 1.

The V gene is TRBV6-5, the J gene TRBJ1-2, with a possible D match to TRBD1 (6 bases). Germline CDR1 MNHEY, CDR2 SVGAGI. V dropped 5 bases and J dropped 6 bases, with 19 bases sitting between them. This CDR3 has 15 amino acids. CDR3 sequence (DNA): TGTGCCAGCAGTCCCAAGGGGGGAGTTGGTGATGGCTACACCTTC. Translated, it gives CASSPKGGVGDGYTF.

V gene TRBV28 combines with J gene TRBJ2-5; 9 bases are shared with TRBD2. After removal of 7 bases from V and 3 bases from J, the junction contained 12 bases not matched to a gene. The CDR3 runs to 16 residues. Germline V CDR1 and CDR2: MDHEN, SYDVKM. The CDR3 sequence: CASTPGGTSRKETQYF. DNA for the CDR3: TGTGCCAGCACCCCGGGGGGGACTAGCAGAAAAGAGACCCAGTACTTC.

This sequence joins TRBV28 and TRBJ2-3, with 7 bases lining up with TRBD1. Trimming took 6 bases from V and 3 from J; bases not matched to a gene: 3. CDR1 MDHEN and CDR2 SYDVKM come from the germline V gene. This CDR3 is built from 13 residues. The CDR3 sequence: CASSDRVTDTQYF. CDR3 DNA sequence: TGTGCCAGCAGCGACAGGGTTACAGATACGCAGTATTTT.

This clonotype was counted between two and nine times. CDR3 nucleotide sequence: TGTGCCAGCAGCCAAGCCACCCTAGCGGGAGGATTCAGGGGGGAAGAGACCCAGTACTTC. It codes for CASSQATLAGGFRGEETQYF. The chain couples TRBV3-1 to TRBJ2-5; 11 bases fit TRBD2. With 1 base clipped from V and 3 bases from J, the junction kept 16 bases outside the gene matches. Germline CDR1 LGHDT, CDR2 YNNKEL (reference sequence). This CDR3 comprises 20 residues.

At least ten counts were recorded for this clonotype. The V and J genes are TRBV27 and TRBJ1-1; D is uncertain. This CDR3 is built from 13 residues. The V and J ends lost 5 bases and 6 bases respectively, with 13 bases between them. The germline V gene has CDR1 MNHEY and CDR2 SMNVEV (reference sequence). Here the CDR3 reads CASSPREGSEAFF. The CDR3 nucleotides are TGTGCCAGCAGTCCGCGGGAAGGGTCTGAAGCTTTCTTT.

This clonotype was seen only a few times. The rearrangement links TRBV27 to TRBJ2-2; D might be TRBD1 (8 bases). The length of the CDR3 is 15 residues. Germline V CDR1 and CDR2: MNHEY, SMNVEV (reference sequence). The ends were cut back, 6 bases at V and 3 bases at J, with 14 bases in the middle. Written as DNA, the CDR3 is TGTGCCAGCAGGGACAGGGCGGGGGACACCGGGGAGCTGTTTTTT. This codes for CASRDRAGDTGELFF.

This clonotype was observed many times. This chain uses TRBV29-1 with TRBJ2-1, with TRBD2 as a possible D gene (6 bases). Germline V lookup: CDR1 SQVTM, CDR2 ANQGSEA. The CDR3 loop spans 13 amino acids. V was cut by 3 bases and J by 7 bases, with 13 bases left in between. The CDR3 DNA reads TGCAGCGTTGACTCTCCTGGAGGGAATGAGCAGTTCTTC. It is translated as CSVDSPGGNEQFF.

This clonotype turned up a few times. CDR3: CASSYTGNSAEAFF. The CDR3 region has the DNA TGTGCCAGCAGTTACACGGGGAACAGCGCTGAAGCTTTCTTT. J is TRBJ1-1 and V is TRBV6-2 or TRBV6-3, with D unclear. The germline V gene encodes CDR1 MNHEY and CDR2 SVGEGT. The CDR3 spans 14 residues. Trimming stripped 2 bases from V and 6 bases from J, with 13 bases between.

This clonotype was recorded many times. The genes are TRBV20-1 and TRBJ2-2; D may be TRBD1 (5 bases). V shed 7 bases and J shed 0 bases, with 9 bases lying between them. CDR1 is DFQATT and CDR2 is SNEGSKA in the germline V gene (reference sequence). This CDR3 comprises 13 residues. This chain's CDR3 is CSGLDTNTGELFF. The CDR3 DNA reads as TGCAGTGGGTTGGACACGAACACCGGGGAGCTGTTTTTT.

The genes are TRBV28 and TRBJ2-7; 7 bases agree with TRBD2. V trimming: 2 bases; J trimming: 0 bases; junction bases outside the gene matches: 4. The CDR3 spans 15 residues. The germline CDR1 and CDR2 sequences are MDHEN and SYDVKM. CDR3 loop: CASSLRGSISYEQYF. CDR3 sequence (DNA): TGTGCCAGCAGTTTACGCGGGAGTATCTCCTACGAGCAGTACTTC.

In this sample, this clonotype turned up a few times. The CDR3: CASSSTPAGHPRDTQYF. Here the CDR3 DNA reads TGTGCCAGCAGCTCAACTCCAGCGGGCCACCCTAGAGATACGCAGTATTTT. J is TRBJ2-3 and V is TRBV7-6; a possible D gene is TRBD2 (6 bases). The ends were cut back, 4 bases at V and 5 bases at J, with 22 bases in the middle. CDR3 length: 17 amino acids. Germline V gene lookup returns CDR1 SGHVS and CDR2 FNYEAQ. The full variable domain, completed using reference TRBV7-6 and TRBJ2-3, is GAGVSQSPRYKVTKRGQDVALRCDPISGHVSLYWYRQALGQGPEFLTYFNYEAQQDKSGLPNDRFSAERPEGSISTLTIQRTEQRDSAMYRCASSSTPAGHPRDTQYFGPGTRLTVL.

This clonotype was detected a few times. CDR3 loop: CATSRDETTYNEQFF. CDR3 bases: TGTGCCACCAGCAGAGATGAGACTACTTACAATGAGCAGTTCTTC. The V gene is TRBV15, the J gene TRBJ2-1, with D possibly matching TRBD2 (5 bases). Germline CDR1 and CDR2: LNHNV and YYDKDF (reference sequence). Trimming left V 0 bases short and J 4 bases short, with 10 bases between. CDR3 size: 15 residues.

This clonotype was picked up a small number of times. J is TRBJ2-1 and V is TRBV5-6, with D possibly matching TRBD1 (5 bases). The germline CDR1 and CDR2 sequences are SGHDT and YYEEEE. This CDR3 has 14 amino acids. Trimming shortened V by 1 base and J by 2 bases, and 7 bases separated the two germline ends. The CDR3 region is CASSLPGPYNEQFF. CDR3 nucleotides: TGTGCCAGCAGCTTGCCAGGGCCCTACAATGAGCAGTTCTTC.

The table lists this clonotype with many counts. The V gene is TRBV28, the J gene TRBJ1-1; the D gene is possibly TRBD1 (6 bases). V lost 7 bases, J lost 3 bases, and 12 bases lay in between. Germline assignment: CDR1 MDHEN and CDR2 SYDVKM. CDR3 length: 13 amino acids. DNA for the CDR3: TGTGCCAGCATTCAGGGGCTGGACACTGAAGCTTTCTTT. Amino acids: CASIQGLDTEAFF.

This clonotype was counted between two and nine times. This sequence joins TRBV11-2 and TRBJ1-4; 8 bases map to TRBD1. The ends lost 2 bases at V and 7 bases at J; junction bases unmatched: 6. CDR3 size: 15 residues. Germline-derived CDR1 and CDR2 are SGHAT and FQNNGV. The CDR3 coding sequence is TGTGCCAGCAGCTTAAACAGGGGGGCGAGTGAAAAACTGTTTTTT. Its translation is CASSLNRGASEKLFF.

This clonotype has at least ten counts. The chain has TRBV27 and TRBJ1-5, with D possibly being TRBD1 (5 bases). The V gene's germline CDR1 is MNHEY and CDR2 SMNVEV (reference sequence). The V gene lost 4 bases and the J gene lost 9 bases, with 16 bases spanning the gap. The CDR3 runs 14 residues. The chain's CDR3 is CASSSIHGASPQHF. CDR3 coding DNA: TGTGCCAGCAGTTCGATCCACGGGGCGTCGCCCCAGCATTTT.

Only a few counts were recorded for this clonotype. The chain carries TRBV28 and TRBJ2-7, with 13 positions matching TRBD2. V was pared by 2 bases and J by 4 bases, with 2 bases of the junction left unmatched. This CDR3 spans 15 amino acids. Germline V gives CDR1 MDHEN, CDR2 SYDVKM. CDR3 DNA sequence: TGTGCCAGCAGTTTAGGGACTAGCGGGACTTACGAGCAGTACTTC. It encodes CASSLGTSGTYEQYF. Using reference TRBV28 and TRBJ2-7 for the parts outside the CDR3, the full variable domain is DVKVTQSSRYLVKRTGEKVFLECVQDMDHENMFWYRQDPGLGLRLIYFSYDVKMKEKGDIPEGYSVSREKKERFSLILESASTNQTSMYLCASSLGTSGTYEQYFGPGTRLTVT.